These T cell receptor beta chains were read from a single sample in a study of blood T cell repertoires in COVID-19. Only in-frame clones appear in the TCRdb table, and some are missing; sequencing was by immunoSEQ multiplex PCR. The data hold 250,000 to 300,000 clones, with roughly 90% observed a single time. Sequencing used peripheral blood. The receptors come from a woman aged 25 to 45 with COVID-19, enrolled during active disease. The CDR3 runs from the conserved cysteine through the conserved F or W. Fields, in order: J gene, D gene, V gene, clone size, CDR3 DNA, CDR3 protein. The D gene is left open where the match is weak. Rows give clone size only sometimes, using once, few, many, or a class for an expanded clone.

j_gene: TRBJ1-1
d_gene: -
v_gene: TRBV5-1
abundance: -
CDR3nt: TGCGCCAGCAGCTTGGCTCTCAGTTTGAACACTGAAGCTTTCTTT
CDR3aa: CASSLALSLNTEAFF

j_gene: TRBJ2-3
d_gene: -
v_gene: TRBV11-3
abundance: -
CDR3nt: TGTGCCAGCAGCTTAGGAGTCAGTGGGCAACAGGATACGCAGTATTTT
CDR3aa: CASSLGVSGQQDTQYF

j_gene: TRBJ2-7
d_gene: TRBD1
v_gene: TRBV5-6
abundance: -
CDR3nt: TGTGCCAGCAGCCCACAACCGGGACAGGGATACGAGCAGTACTTC
CDR3aa: CASSPQPGQGYEQYF

j_gene: TRBJ1-2
d_gene: -
v_gene: TRBV20-1
abundance: -
CDR3nt: TGCAGAATACAGGGAAATGGCTACACCTTC
CDR3aa: CRIQGNGYTF

j_gene: TRBJ2-7
d_gene: -
v_gene: TRBV6-5
abundance: -
CDR3nt: TGTGCCAGCAGTTACGACGACTCGGGACACTACGAGCAGTACTTC
CDR3aa: CASSYDDSGHYEQYF

j_gene: TRBJ2-7
d_gene: -
v_gene: TRBV7-9
abundance: -
CDR3nt: TGTGCCAGCACCCCCTTAGACTTACCCTCCTACGAGCAGTACTTC
CDR3aa: CASTPLDLPSYEQYF

j_gene: TRBJ2-5
d_gene: -
v_gene: TRBV7-8
abundance: -
CDR3nt: TGTGCCAGCAGCTTAGCGCTGACAGTCCAAGAGACCCAGTACTTC
CDR3aa: CASSLALTVQETQYF

j_gene: TRBJ2-3
d_gene: -
v_gene: TRBV5-4
abundance: -
CDR3nt: TGTGCCAGCACCCGGCCGGGGGACACAGATACGCAGTATTTT
CDR3aa: CASTRPGDTDTQYF

j_gene: TRBJ1-5
d_gene: -
v_gene: TRBV10-2
abundance: -
CDR3nt: TGCGCCAGCAGTGAGTCGGCGGGGATCGGGAATCAGCCCCAGCATTTT
CDR3aa: CASSESAGIGNQPQHF

j_gene: TRBJ1-1
d_gene: -
v_gene: TRBV10-3
abundance: -
CDR3nt: TGTGCCATCCGGGATACAGCAAAGAACACTGAAGCTTTCTTT
CDR3aa: CAIRDTAKNTEAFF

j_gene: TRBJ1-1
d_gene: -
v_gene: TRBV5-1
abundance: -
CDR3nt: TGCGCCAGCAGCTTGGGATATAGTGAAGCTTTCTTT
CDR3aa: CASSLGYSEAFF

j_gene: TRBJ1-1
d_gene: -
v_gene: TRBV30
abundance: -
CDR3nt: TGTGCCTGGAGTGTAGGACAGATTGAAGCTTTCTTT
CDR3aa: CAWSVGQIEAFF

j_gene: TRBJ1-2
d_gene: -
v_gene: TRBV4-2
abundance: -
CDR3nt: TGTGCCAGCAGCCAAGGGCCAGCTAACTATGGCTACACCTTC
CDR3aa: CASSQGPANYGYTF

j_gene: TRBJ2-1
d_gene: -
v_gene: TRBV18
abundance: -
CDR3nt: TGTGCCAGCTCCCCTACTAGTTACGTGGATGAGCAGTTCTTC
CDR3aa: CASSPTSYVDEQFF

j_gene: TRBJ2-5
d_gene: TRBD2
v_gene: TRBV3-1/TRBV3-2
abundance: -
CDR3nt: TGTGCCAGCAGCCAAGGGGCCGGGCGGGGGGCCCGGGAGACCCAGTACTTC
CDR3aa: CASSQGAGRGARETQYF

j_gene: TRBJ1-2
d_gene: -
v_gene: TRBV6-5
abundance: few
CDR3nt: TGTGCCAGCAATGGTGGGAGCAGGAACTATGGCTACACCTTC
CDR3aa: CASNGGSRNYGYTF

j_gene: TRBJ2-3
d_gene: -
v_gene: TRBV12-3/TRBV12-4
abundance: -
CDR3nt: TGTGCCAGCACCACTACGGATACGCAGTATTTT
CDR3aa: CASTTTDTQYF

j_gene: TRBJ2-7
d_gene: -
v_gene: TRBV18
abundance: -
CDR3nt: TGTGCCAGCTCACCCCCCTCGGGTCAGGGCTACGAGCAGTACTTC
CDR3aa: CASSPPSGQGYEQYF

j_gene: TRBJ1-5
d_gene: -
v_gene: TRBV28
abundance: -
CDR3nt: TGTGCCAGCAGCTACAGGGACATCAACCCTCAGCCCCAGCATTTT
CDR3aa: CASSYRDINPQPQHF

j_gene: TRBJ1-5
d_gene: -
v_gene: TRBV6-5
abundance: -
CDR3nt: TGTGCCAGCAGTTACTCTGACAGCCCCAATCAGCCCCAGCATTTT
CDR3aa: CASSYSDSPNQPQHF

j_gene: TRBJ1-6
d_gene: -
v_gene: TRBV2
abundance: -
CDR3nt: TGTGCCAGCAGTGAGGTGGGGAGGATTAGTTCACCCCTCCACTTT
CDR3aa: CASSEVGRISSPLHF

j_gene: TRBJ1-2
d_gene: -
v_gene: TRBV30
abundance: -
CDR3nt: TGTGCCTGGAGTTTAACAGGGTATACTAACTATGGCTACACCTTC
CDR3aa: CAWSLTGYTNYGYTF